This TCR beta chain is drawn from a study of human T cells and chemical hapten exposure. Study-wide context: The cohort included alopecia areata under or over 50% scalp, totalis and universalis.

This clonotype has more than one count but fewer than ten. Its target is not known. TCRdb recomputed calls from the RACE reads with MiXCR, one row per CDR3 protein. The sample lists about 81,000 distinct CDR3 sequences, roughly a tenth occurring once. As to time point: patch test 2, 6 weeks after DPC sensitization. The treatment here: therapeutic diphenylcyclopropenone sensitization with weekly scalp DPC. Blood draws came before every patch-test application. It was from unfractionated whole blood that total RNA was extracted. Study-wide points: Alopecia in all donors means immunity may differ from healthy individuals.

This clonotype was sampled from a woman aged 25-40 years with alopecia areata. Some clones in this sample may be carry-over from other donors' samples. The specimen was whole blood, collected in connection with sensitization to the hapten diphenylcyclopropenone (DPC).

The CDR3 nucleotides are TGTGCCAGTAGTATAGTAACCAATCAGCCCCAGCATTTT. Amino acids: CASSIVTNQPQHF. The chain uses TRBV19 and TRBJ1-5; no firm D call. Trimming removed 1 base from V and 3 bases from J, with 4 bases in between. The CDR3 runs 13 residues. Germline CDR1 LNHDA, CDR2 SQIVND (reference sequence).